The T cell receptor beta chain described here comes from a study of cytomegalovirus exposure and HLA in healthy donors. Looking at the study overall: The 120 or so validation repertoires used a platform that matched the one used for the approximately 670 first-cohort repertoires, as a later analysis reported. Study-level findings and limits: Some TCR beta chains (164 of them) were listed as cytomegalovirus-associated. Reports indicated that the classifier achieved high specificity and sensitivity in diagnosing cytomegalovirus status. Most sequenced TCRs were rare (though some public TCRs occurred in many donors).

Notes on this clone: Its specificity is unknown.

Generated by immunoSEQ multiplex PCR, the TCRdb table keeps only in-frame clones and is missing some. The profile shows tens of thousands of clones, roughly 93% of them singletons. V was pared by 5 bases and J by 2 bases, with 6 bases of the junction left unmatched. Germline values: CDR1 PRHDT, CDR2 FYEKMQ (reference sequence). This CDR3 is 14 amino acids long. The clonotype was recovered from a man aged 18-30 years in good health and CMV-seronegative. The material sequenced was PBMCs. The genes are TRBV13 and TRBJ2-7; 7 bases are shared with TRBD1. CDR3 region: CASSQLQGTYEQYF. DNA for the CDR3: TGTGCCAGCAGCCAGCTACAGGGGACCTACGAGCAGTACTTC.